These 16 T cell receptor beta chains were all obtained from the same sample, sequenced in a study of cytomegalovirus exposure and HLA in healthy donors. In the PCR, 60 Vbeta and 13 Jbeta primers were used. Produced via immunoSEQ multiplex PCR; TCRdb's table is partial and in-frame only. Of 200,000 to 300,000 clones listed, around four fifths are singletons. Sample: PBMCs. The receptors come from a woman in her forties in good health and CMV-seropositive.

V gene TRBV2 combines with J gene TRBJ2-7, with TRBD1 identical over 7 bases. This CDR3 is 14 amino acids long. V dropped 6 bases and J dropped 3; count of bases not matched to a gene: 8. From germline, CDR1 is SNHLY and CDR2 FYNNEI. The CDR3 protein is CASRESRDSYEQYF. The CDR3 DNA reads TGTGCCAGCAGGGAGTCCCGGGACAGCTACGAGCAGTACTTC. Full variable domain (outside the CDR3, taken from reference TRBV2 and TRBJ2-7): EPEVTQTPSHQVTQMGQEVILRCVPISNHLYFYWYRQILGQKVEFLVSFYNNEISEKSEIFDDQFSVERPDGSNFTLKIRSTKLEDSAMYFCASRESRDSYEQYFGPGTRLTVT.

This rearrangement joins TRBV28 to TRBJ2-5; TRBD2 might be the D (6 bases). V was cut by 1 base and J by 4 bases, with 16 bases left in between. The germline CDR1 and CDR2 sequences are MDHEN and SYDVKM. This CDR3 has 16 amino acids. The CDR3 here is CASSLFSGLGGETQYF. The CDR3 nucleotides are TGTGCCAGCAGTTTATTTTCCGGGCTGGGGGGAGAGACCCAGTACTTC.

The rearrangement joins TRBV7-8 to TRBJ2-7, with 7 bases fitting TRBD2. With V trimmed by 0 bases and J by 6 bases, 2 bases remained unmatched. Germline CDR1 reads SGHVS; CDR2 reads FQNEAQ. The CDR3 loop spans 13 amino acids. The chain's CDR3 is CASSLAREGEQYF. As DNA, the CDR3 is TGTGCCAGCAGCTTAGCCAGGGAGGGCGAGCAGTACTTC.

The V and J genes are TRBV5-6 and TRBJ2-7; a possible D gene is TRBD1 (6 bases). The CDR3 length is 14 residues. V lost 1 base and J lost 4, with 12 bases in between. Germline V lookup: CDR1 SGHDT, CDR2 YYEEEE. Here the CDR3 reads CASSLWGLTYEQYF. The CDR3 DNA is TGTGCCAGCAGCTTGTGGGGGCTCACTTACGAGCAGTACTTC.

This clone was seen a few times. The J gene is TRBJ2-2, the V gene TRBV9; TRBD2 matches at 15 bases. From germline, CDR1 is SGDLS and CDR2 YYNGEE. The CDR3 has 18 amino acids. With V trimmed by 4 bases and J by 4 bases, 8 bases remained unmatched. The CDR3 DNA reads TGTGCCAGCAGCTCCCGGACTAGCGGGAGGGCCTCCACCGGGGAGCTGTTTTTT. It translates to CASSSRTSGRASTGELFF.

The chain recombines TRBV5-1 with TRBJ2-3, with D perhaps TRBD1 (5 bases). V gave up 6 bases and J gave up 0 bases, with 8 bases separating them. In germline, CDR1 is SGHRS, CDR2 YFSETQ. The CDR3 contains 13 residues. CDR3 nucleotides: TGCGCCAGCAAACAGGATAGCACAGATACGCAGTATTTT. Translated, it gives CASKQDSTDTQYF.

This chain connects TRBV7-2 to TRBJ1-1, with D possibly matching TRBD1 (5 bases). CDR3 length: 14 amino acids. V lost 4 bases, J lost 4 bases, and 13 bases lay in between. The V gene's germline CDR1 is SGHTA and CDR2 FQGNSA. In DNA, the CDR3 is TGTGCCAGCAGCTCCCGGCGGGGGAGCACTGAAGCTTTCTTT. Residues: CASSSRRGSTEAFF.

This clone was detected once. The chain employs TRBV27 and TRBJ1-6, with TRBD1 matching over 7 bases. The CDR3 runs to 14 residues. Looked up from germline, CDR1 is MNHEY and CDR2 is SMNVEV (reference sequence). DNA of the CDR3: TGTGCAGGATCCGGGACAGTTCATAATTCACCCCTCCACTTT. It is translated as CAGSGTVHNSPLHF.

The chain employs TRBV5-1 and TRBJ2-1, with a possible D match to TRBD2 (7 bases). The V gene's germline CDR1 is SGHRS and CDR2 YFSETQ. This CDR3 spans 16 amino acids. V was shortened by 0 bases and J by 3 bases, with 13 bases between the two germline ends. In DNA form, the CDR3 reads TGCGCCAGCAGCTTGGTAGGGGGGGCTCACTACAATGAGCAGTTCTTC. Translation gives CASSLVGGAHYNEQFF.

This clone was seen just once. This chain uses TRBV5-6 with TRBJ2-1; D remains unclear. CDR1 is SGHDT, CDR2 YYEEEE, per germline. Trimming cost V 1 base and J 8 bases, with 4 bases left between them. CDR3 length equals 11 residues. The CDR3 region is CASSLSDEQFF. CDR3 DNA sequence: TGTGCCAGCAGCTTGTCCGATGAGCAGTTCTTC.

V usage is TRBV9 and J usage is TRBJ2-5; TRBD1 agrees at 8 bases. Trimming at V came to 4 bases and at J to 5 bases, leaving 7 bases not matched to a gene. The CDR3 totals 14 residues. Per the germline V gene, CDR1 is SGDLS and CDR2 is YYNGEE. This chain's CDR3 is CASSPRDRGETQYF. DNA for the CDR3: TGTGCCAGCAGCCCTCGAGACAGGGGTGAGACCCAGTACTTC.

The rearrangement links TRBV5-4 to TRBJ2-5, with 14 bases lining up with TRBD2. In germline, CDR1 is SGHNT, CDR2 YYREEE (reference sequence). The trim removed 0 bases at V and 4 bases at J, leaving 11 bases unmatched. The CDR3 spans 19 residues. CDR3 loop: CASSLAGTSGSGYLETQYF. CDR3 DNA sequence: TGTGCCAGCAGCTTGGCCGGGACTAGCGGGAGTGGGTACTTAGAGACCCAGTACTTC.

CDR3 nucleotide sequence: TGTGCCACCAGCAGGGGGGCGACGTCAAATGAGCAGTTCTTC. It is translated as CATSRGATSNEQFF. This chain links TRBV15 with TRBJ2-1, with D perhaps matching TRBD1 (6 bases). Deletions cut 3 bases from V and 7 bases from J, with 13 bases between. CDR3 length equals 14 residues. Germline loops: CDR1 LNHNV, CDR2 YYDKDF (reference sequence).

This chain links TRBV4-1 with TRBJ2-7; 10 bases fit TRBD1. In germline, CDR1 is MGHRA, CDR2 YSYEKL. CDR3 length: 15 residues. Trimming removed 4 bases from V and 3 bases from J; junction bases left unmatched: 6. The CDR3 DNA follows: TGCGCCAGCAGCCCAGGGACAGGGGAAAACTACGAGCAGTACTTC. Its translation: CASSPGTGENYEQYF.

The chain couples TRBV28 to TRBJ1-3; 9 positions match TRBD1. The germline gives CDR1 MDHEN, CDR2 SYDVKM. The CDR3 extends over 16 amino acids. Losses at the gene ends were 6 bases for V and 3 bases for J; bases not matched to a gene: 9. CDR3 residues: CASRTAGTGFGNTIYF. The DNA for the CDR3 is TGTGCCAGCAGGACTGCCGGGACAGGGTTTGGAAACACCATATATTTT. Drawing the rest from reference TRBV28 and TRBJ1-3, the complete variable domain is DVKVTQSSRYLVKRTGEKVFLECVQDMDHENMFWYRQDPGLGLRLIYFSYDVKMKEKGDIPEGYSVSREKKERFSLILESASTNQTSMYLCASRTAGTGFGNTIYFGEGSWLTVV.

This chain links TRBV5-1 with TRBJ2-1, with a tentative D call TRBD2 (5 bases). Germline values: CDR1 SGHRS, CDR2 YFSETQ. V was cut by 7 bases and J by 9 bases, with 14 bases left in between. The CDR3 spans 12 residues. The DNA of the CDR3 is TGCGCCAGCGCCCGGGGTAGTGGTGAGCAGTTCTTC. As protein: CASARGSGEQFF.